These 15 T cell receptor beta chains were sequenced from one sample in a study of CD8 T cells in Susac syndrome. Reverse transcription used roughly 0.45 to 1 ug RNA and random hexamers. From the immunoSEQ multiplex PCR reads, TCRdb called clonotypes with MiXCR, one entry per CDR3 protein. The sample yields under 200,000 distinct CDR3 sequences, about 96% seen once. Sequencing used CD4+ T cells from PBMCs. The receptors come from a human donor with Susac syndrome.

The V call is TRBV9, the J call TRBJ2-1, with TRBD2 identical over 9 bases. V trimming: 4 bases; J trimming: 5 bases; junction bases outside the gene matches: 10. The CDR3 is made up of 16 amino acids. The germline gives CDR1 SGDLS, CDR2 YYNGEE. CDR3: CASSTGAGLANNEQFF. DNA of the CDR3: TGTGCCAGCAGCACAGGCGCGGGACTAGCAAACAATGAGCAGTTCTTC.

The CDR3 nucleotides are TGCAGCGTATTTGGGGGTGGAACTGAAGCTTTCTTT. It translates to CSVFGGGTEAFF. The V call is TRBV29-1, the J call TRBJ1-1; D is possibly TRBD1 (5 bases). This CDR3 has 12 amino acids. Trimming took off 6 bases at V and 5 bases at J, with 13 bases between the two ends. Germline V gives CDR1 SQVTM, CDR2 ANQGSEA.

The V gene is TRBV19, the J gene TRBJ2-7; D is perhaps TRBD1 or TRBD2 (5 bases each). CDR1 is LNHDA, CDR2 SQIVND, per germline (reference sequence). The CDR3 totals 13 residues. V dropped 3 bases and J dropped 7 bases, with 13 bases sitting between them. The DNA of the CDR3 is TGTGCCAGTAGTATCTTCAGGGCGGGTGAGCAGTACTTC. It is translated as CASSIFRAGEQYF.

The chain carries TRBV24-1 and TRBJ1-2; D gene uncertain. V lost 0 bases and J lost 6, with 4 bases in between. CDR1 KGHDR and CDR2 SFDVKD come from the germline V gene. The CDR3 sequence is 12 residues long. CDR3 nucleotides: TGTGCCACCAGTGATTTGAGAAATGGCTACACCTTC. Translation: CATSDLRNGYTF.

V gene TRBV15 combines with J gene TRBJ2-7; D call uncertain. V gave up 0 bases and J gave up 6 bases, with 15 bases separating them. The CDR3 covers 15 residues. CDR1 is LNHNV and CDR2 is YYDKDF in the germline V gene (reference sequence). CDR3 coding DNA: TGTGCCACCAGCAGAGACTACAAAATATCCCCCGAGCAGTACTTC. It translates to CATSRDYKISPEQYF.

The J gene is TRBJ2-3, the V gene TRBV7-2; a weak D match, TRBD2 (6 bases). V lost 4 bases, J lost 3 bases, and 14 bases lay in between. The CDR3 runs to 15 residues. Per the germline V gene, CDR1 is SGHTA and CDR2 is FQGNSA. The CDR3 region has the DNA TGTGCCAGCAGCTGGGGGGTTGGCCTAACAGATACGCAGTATTTT. It specifies CASSWGVGLTDTQYF.

The rearrangement uses TRBV6-5 and TRBJ2-1, with 7 bases identical to TRBD2. The V gene end was trimmed by 8 bases and the J gene end by 3 bases; junction bases not matched to a gene: 7. Germline CDR1 is MNHEY and CDR2 is SVGAGI. This CDR3 has 14 residues. The CDR3 coding sequence is TGTGCCAGCTCAAGAGCGGGGTTCTACAATGAGCAGTTCTTC. Its protein product is CASSRAGFYNEQFF.

This clonotype was picked up a small number of times. V usage is TRBV18 and J usage is TRBJ2-7; 7 positions match TRBD1. V was pared by 6 bases and J by 1 base, with 6 bases of the junction left unmatched. The CDR3 consists of 14 residues. The V gene's germline CDR1 is KGHSH and CDR2 LQKENI. For the CDR3, the DNA is TGTGCCAGCTCCCCTAGGGACAGTTCCTACGAGCAGTACTTC. Translation gives CASSPRDSSYEQYF.

V usage is TRBV5-6 and J usage is TRBJ2-2; TRBD2 aligns across 13 bases. Germline CDR1 SGHDT, CDR2 YYEEEE. The J segment lost 2 bases and the V segment lost 1 base, leaving 5 bases of the junction unmatched. CDR3 length: 18 amino acids. CDR3 coding DNA: TGTGCCAGCAGCTTGTTAGGACTAGCGGGGGATAACACCGGGGAGCTGTTTTTT. Translating it yields CASSLLGLAGDNTGELFF.

J is TRBJ2-7 and V is TRBV3-1; D is perhaps TRBD1 (5 bases). This CDR3 comprises 16 residues. V was shortened by 1 base and J by 6 bases, with 19 bases between the two germline ends. CDR1 LGHDT and CDR2 YNNKEL come from the germline V gene (reference sequence). The chain's CDR3 is CASSQAGTGGRSEQYF. CDR3 DNA: TGTGCCAGCAGCCAAGCGGGCACAGGTGGGCGTAGCGAGCAGTACTTC.

This chain joins TRBV3-1 and TRBJ2-4; D is ambiguous. The germline V gene has CDR1 LGHDT and CDR2 YNNKEL (reference sequence). V lost 1 base to trimming and J lost 9 bases, with 13 bases between them. CDR3 size: 14 residues. The CDR3 DNA reads TGTGCCAGCAGCCAAGTTTCCGGGTTAGGCATTCAGTACTTC. As protein: CASSQVSGLGIQYF.

V is TRBV20-1 and J is TRBJ2-3, with TRBD2 matching over 9 bases. Germline loops: CDR1 DFQATT, CDR2 SNEGSKA (reference sequence). Trimming at V came to 0 bases and at J to 1 base, leaving 2 bases not matched to a gene. The CDR3 extends over 15 amino acids. The CDR3 coding sequence is TGCAGTGCTAGAGATAAGCGGGGGGGCACAGATACGCAGTATTTT. Amino acids: CSARDKRGGTDTQYF.

This chain links TRBV15 with TRBJ1-5; 7 nucleotides agree with TRBD1. The CDR3 is 16 residues long. Germline V gene lookup returns CDR1 LNHNV and CDR2 YYDKDF (reference sequence). Germline trimming cut 0 bases from V and 4 bases from J; bases unmatched to any gene: 6. In nucleotides, the CDR3 is TGTGCCACCAGCAGAGAGGGTGGCAGGGGGAATCAGCCCCAGCATTTT. This codes for CATSREGGRGNQPQHF.

The rearrangement joins TRBV3-1 to TRBJ1-3; the D is unclear. Trimming stripped 3 bases from V and 0 bases from J, with 15 bases between. CDR1 LGHDT and CDR2 YNNKEL come from the germline V gene (reference sequence). The CDR3 covers 17 residues. The CDR3 bases are TGTGCCAGCAGCCAGTATCCCTTCTCAGACTCTGGAAACACCATATATTTT. It encodes CASSQYPFSDSGNTIYF.

V and J are TRBV5-4 and TRBJ2-7; TRBD2 aligns across 11 bases. The CDR3 contains 16 residues. Trimming at V came to 1 base and at J to 6 bases, leaving 9 bases not matched to a gene. Germline lookup yields CDR1 SGHNT and CDR2 YYREEE (reference sequence). The CDR3 DNA follows: TGTGCCAGCAGCTTGTCCCTAGCGGGAGGACGCGGCGAGCAGTACTTC. Translation gives CASSLSLAGGRGEQYF.